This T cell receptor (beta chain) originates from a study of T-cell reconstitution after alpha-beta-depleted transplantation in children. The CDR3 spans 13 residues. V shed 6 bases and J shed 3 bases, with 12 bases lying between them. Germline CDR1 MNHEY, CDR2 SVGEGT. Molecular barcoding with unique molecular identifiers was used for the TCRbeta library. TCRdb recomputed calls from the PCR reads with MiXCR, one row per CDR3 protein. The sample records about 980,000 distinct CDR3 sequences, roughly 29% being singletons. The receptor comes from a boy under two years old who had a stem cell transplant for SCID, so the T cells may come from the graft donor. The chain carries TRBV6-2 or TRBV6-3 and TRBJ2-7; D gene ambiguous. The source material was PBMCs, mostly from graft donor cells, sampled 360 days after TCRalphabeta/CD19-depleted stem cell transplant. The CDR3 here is CASRFSESYEQYF. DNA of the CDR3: TGTGCCAGCAGATTCAGTGAGAGCTACGAGCAGTACTTC.